This T cell receptor (beta chain) was documented in a study of T-cell memory formation after mild COVID-19 listed by TCRdb under 2021. Background on the whole study: TCR sequence clusters from the two donors were found to be largely donor specific. T-cell clones expanding and contracting after mild COVID-19 in a couple of donors were tracked by longitudinal TCRalpha and TCRbeta repertoire sequencing. The cohort was made up of two young adult volunteers, one female and one male, who were previously healthy. Study-wide conclusions, independent of this receptor: Whether the second-wave clones peaking on day 37 were SARS-CoV-2 specific was not confirmed. From day 15 to 85, contracting clones showed balanced CD4/CD8 phenotypes, whereas a second wave of clones that expanded from day 15 to 37 leaned towards CD4+. The study included only a couple of mild cases, and larger cohorts that include severe cases with pre-infection samples were judged to be necessary. Contracting CD4+ clones turned up mainly in the CM and EM memory subsets, whereas EMRA was where CD8+ clones were enriched. The detection of some responding clones in pre-infection memory suggests that pre-existing cross-reactive memory T cells joined the SARS-CoV-2 response.

CDR1 SGHAT and CDR2 FQNNGV are derived from the germline V gene. From its cysteine to its phenylalanine, the CDR3 spans 16 amino acids. Left in the record is the CDR3 DNA by itself, 48 bases read in frame from the first base. Here V drops 4 bases and J drops 8 bases, and the junction holds 11 bases not matched to any gene. About this clonotype itself: Its antigen has not been determined. Per-base quality was not reported, and no clone a single base away is much larger than it.

Ficoll-Paque density gradient centrifugation was the method used to isolate PBMCs. The sequencing machine was an Illumina NovaSeq 6000. cDNA libraries for TCRalpha and TCRbeta were prepared by 5'RACE using constant-segment primers, with sample barcodes and unique molecular identifiers added. Trizol reagent was used to extract RNA from every sample. Library amplification was performed in two PCR steps, and a second sample barcode and Illumina TruSeq adapters were introduced in the second step. Sequencing of libraries was performed on an Illumina NovaSeq with 2 x 150 bp paired-end reads. Processing in the source paper ran as follows. The reads were demultiplexed and collapsed into UMI-guided consensus sequences using migec v1.2.7. Using mixcr v2.1.11, the UMI consensuses were aligned to TRA and TRB V and J templates and assembled into clonotypes. Expanded or contracted clonotypes were those called significant by both edgeR and NoisET, with noise models trained on biological replicates. For edgeR calls, the thresholds were a false discovery rate-adjusted p below 0.01 and a log2 fold-change of 1. As an exploratory analysis of dynamics, max-normalized trajectories of the 1000 most abundant clonotypes were examined with PCA combined with hierarchical clustering. Separately sequenced CD4+ and CD8+ repertoires were used to assign a CD4 or CD8 phenotype to each responding clone. The raw public data were reprocessed by TCRdb itself: fastp quality trimming at Q25, MiXCR clonotype calling, in-frame beta chains only. Identical CDR3 proteins give one entry, which carries the most common genes and DNA. V and J calls and clone size were set by TCRdb, not the authors. In all, the sample holds 450,000 or so distinct CDR3 sequences, and 20% of those were seen once. The ten largest clones add up to 7.5% to 9.5% of the sample.

The sequence derives from an adult woman who had mild COVID-19 (a few samples of this study predate the infection). The sample titles of this study are shuffled in the database, so cell type and time point are left out; the donor was told from shared clones. The source material was PBMCs or a T cell subset sorted from them (not recorded which). The chain couples TRBV11-2 to TRBJ2-1, and TRBD1 aligns with 10 junction nucleotides. This receptor carries the CDR3 CASSSEYGTGDDEQFF. The DNA sequence reads TGTGCCAGCAGCTCCGAATACGGGACAGGGGACGATGAGCAGTTCTTC.